The 17 T cell receptor beta chains presented below share a single source sample, sequenced in a study of T cells in Graves' hyperthyroidism and ophthalmopathy (dated by TCRdb to about 2019). Libraries came from multiplex PCR. Instrument on record: Illumina HiSeq 2000. Amplification of TCR beta CDR3 regions was carried out from RNA transcripts. The TCR CDR3 was subjected to a first round of RT-PCR using the HTBI primer set and the Qiagen OneStep RT-PCR kit. TCRdb handled the public reads itself, with Q25 trimming in fastp and clone calling in MiXCR, and kept productive beta chains. Identical CDR3 proteins give one entry, which carries the most common genes and DNA. Here the sample has about 570,000 distinct CDR3 sequences; around 45% occur a single time. The ten largest clones add up to around 17% of the sample. Material for sequencing was peripheral blood or thyroid tissue (not recorded which). These receptors were taken from an adult woman with Graves' disease, either hyperthyroidism or ophthalmopathy (not recorded which).

The chain couples TRBV5-1 to TRBJ1-6, with D unclear. The length of the CDR3 is 15 residues. V shed 3 bases and J shed 9 bases, with 16 bases lying between them. Germline loops: CDR1 SGHRS, CDR2 YFSETQ. CDR3 amino acids: CASSSARQSGSPLHF. CDR3 nucleotides: TGCGCCAGCAGCTCGGCCCGGCAATCAGGTTCACCCCTCCACTTT. The entire variable domain, with the rest obtained from reference TRBV5-1 and TRBJ1-6, is as follows: KAGVTQTPRYLIKTRGQQVTLSCSPISGHRSVSWYQQTPGQGLQFLFEYFSETQRNKGNFPGRFSGRQFSNSRSEMNVSTLELGDSALYLCASSSARQSGSPLHFGNGTRLTVT.

The chain has TRBV7-9 and TRBJ2-5; 7 bases fit TRBD1. CDR1 and CDR2 from the germline V gene are SEHNR and FQNEAQ (reference sequence). CDR3 size: 15 residues. V gave up 5 bases and J gave up 1 base; unmatched junction bases: 7. The CDR3 sequence is CASSTTGTAQETQYF. Here the CDR3 DNA reads TGTGCCAGCAGCACTACCGGGACAGCCCAAGAGACCCAGTACTTC. The complete variable domain, with remaining parts taken from reference TRBV7-9 and TRBJ2-5, reads DTGVSQNPRHKITKRGQNVTFRCDPISEHNRLYWYRQTLGQGPEFLTYFQNEAQLEKSRLLSDRFSAERPKGSFSTLEIQRTEQGDSAMYLCASSTTGTAQETQYFGPGTRLLVL.

The chain is built from TRBV5-4 and TRBJ1-1, with D uncertain. CDR1 is SGHNT and CDR2 is YYREEE in the germline V gene (reference sequence). Deletions cut 1 base from V and 9 bases from J, with 13 bases between. The CDR3 runs to 13 residues. The CDR3 loop reads CASSLRGNYQAFF. DNA of the CDR3: TGTGCCAGCAGCTTGAGAGGAAATTACCAAGCTTTCTTT.

This sequence joins TRBV12-3 or TRBV12-4 and TRBJ1-2; no clear D. CDR3 length: 12 residues. Between the trimmed V and J ends, which lost 10 bases and 5 bases, there was a span of 14 bases. This chain's CDR3 is CAISRDGYGYTF. In DNA, the CDR3 is TGTGCCATCAGCCGCGATGGGTATGGCTACACCTTC.

V gene TRBV19 combines with J gene TRBJ2-5, with 9 bases that match TRBD1. CDR1 and CDR2 from the germline V gene are LNHDA and SQIVND (reference sequence). The CDR3 sequence is 16 residues long. Trimming at V came to 4 bases and at J to 4 bases, leaving 10 bases not matched to a gene. CDR3 coding DNA: TGTGCCAGTAGTAACGGACAGGGGACCCCTCGAGAGACCCAGTACTTC. This encodes CASSNGQGTPRETQYF.

The rearrangement uses TRBV2 and TRBJ1-2; D is perhaps TRBD1 (5 bases). This CDR3 is 14 amino acids long. Germline loops: CDR1 SNHLY, CDR2 FYNNEI. This CDR3 reads CVSAGSWGDGGYTF. The CDR3 DNA is TGTGTCTCGGCGGGTTCGTGGGGGGATGGTGGCTACACCTTC.

The V call is TRBV6-2 or TRBV6-3, the J call TRBJ1-5; TRBD1 aligns across 10 bases. This CDR3 is built from 13 residues. V gave up 6 bases and J gave up 6 bases; unmatched junction bases: 2. Germline V CDR1 and CDR2: MNHEY, SVGEGT. The CDR3 reads CASRTGGLQPQHF. In DNA form, the CDR3 reads TGTGCCAGCAGGACAGGGGGCCTTCAGCCCCAGCATTTT.

The chain combines TRBV3-1 with TRBJ1-1, with D perhaps TRBD1 (5 bases). V was cut by 4 bases and J by 8 bases, with 17 bases left in between. This CDR3 is 14 amino acids long. CDR1 LGHDT and CDR2 YNNKEL come from the germline V gene (reference sequence). CDR3 in amino acids: CASSPSEGLGEAFF. The CDR3, as DNA: TGTGCCAGCAGCCCCTCGGAGGGGCTCGGGGAAGCTTTCTTT.

This clonotype was detected a few times. This rearrangement joins TRBV19 to TRBJ2-6, with a tentative D call TRBD2 (6 bases). CDR3 length: 16 amino acids. The V gene lost 4 bases and the J gene lost 1 base, with 11 bases spanning the gap. Looked up from germline, CDR1 is LNHDA and CDR2 is SQIVND (reference sequence). The CDR3 spells CASSNAGSSGANVLTF. The DNA for the CDR3 is TGTGCCAGTAGTAACGCGGGGTCTTCTGGGGCCAACGTCCTGACTTTC.

This clonotype showed up many times. The chain carries TRBV20-1 and TRBJ2-7, with TRBD1 identical over 10 bases. The CDR3 contains 14 residues. Germline V gene sequence: CDR1 DFQATT, CDR2 SNEGSKA (reference sequence). CDR3 protein: CRAHLGTGDDEQYF. The CDR3 DNA sequence: TGCAGAGCCCACTTAGGGACAGGGGACGACGAGCAGTACTTC.

The chain employs TRBV7-8 and TRBJ1-2; D is possibly TRBD1 (5 bases). Germline-derived CDR1 and CDR2 are SGHVS and FQNEAQ. This CDR3 has 14 residues. The V end was cut by 2 bases, the J end by 5 bases, with 12 bases between. The CDR3 bases are TGTGCCAGCAGCTTAATGATAGGGGCATATGGCTACACCTTC. Translating gives CASSLMIGAYGYTF.

The sample holds many counts of this clonotype. CDR3 in DNA: TGCGCCAGCAGGCAGGGAACCGGCCTGTTGGAAAAACTGTTTTTT. This gives the protein CASRQGTGLLEKLFF. The genes are TRBV5-1 and TRBJ1-4, with D possibly being TRBD1 (5 bases). This CDR3 is 15 amino acids long. V was shortened by 5 bases and J by 8 bases, with 19 bases between the two germline ends. Germline CDR1 and CDR2: SGHRS and YFSETQ.

This chain joins TRBV15 and TRBJ1-5; D may be TRBD1 (5 bases). This CDR3 is 18 amino acids long. Germline values: CDR1 LNHNV, CDR2 YYDKDF (reference sequence). V was shortened by 0 bases and J by 5 bases, with 20 bases between the two germline ends. CDR3 coding DNA: TGTGCCACCAGCAGAGATCGATGGCAGGGAAGGGGCCATCAGCCCCAGCATTTT. This sequence encodes CATSRDRWQGRGHQPQHF.

The chain is built from TRBV12-3 or TRBV12-4 and TRBJ1-2; D is uncertain. This CDR3 has 13 amino acids. V was shortened by 5 bases and J by 3 bases, with 10 bases between the two germline ends. The CDR3 sequence is CASSADADYGYTF. In DNA, the CDR3 is TGTGCCAGCAGTGCGGACGCTGACTATGGCTACACCTTC.

This clonotype has at least ten counts. V usage is TRBV5-1 and J usage is TRBJ1-4, with TRBD1 matching 8 bases. From germline, CDR1 is SGHRS and CDR2 YFSETQ. The CDR3 is made up of 16 amino acids. V was clipped by 4 bases and J by 0 bases; unmatched bases: 5. The CDR3 sequence is CASSAVTGATNEKLFF. CDR3 in DNA: TGCGCCAGCAGCGCAGTGACAGGGGCAACTAATGAAAAACTGTTTTTT.

This clonotype was seen ten or more times. This CDR3 reads CAISARQRNTEAFF. The CDR3 nucleotides read TGTGCCATCAGTGCTCGACAGCGGAACACTGAAGCTTTCTTT. This sequence joins TRBV10-3 and TRBJ1-1; a possible D gene is TRBD1 (5 bases). Germline V gene lookup returns CDR1 ENHRY and CDR2 SYGVKD. The V and J ends lost 4 bases and 1 base respectively, with 10 bases between them. The CDR3 runs 14 residues.

About this clonotype itself: A single base separates this from a much larger clone, so it may be a read error. The chain combines TRBV3-1 with TRBJ2-5; TRBD2 might be the D (5 bases). Near its end, the DNA agrees better with TRBJ2-1, so the J call may be wrong. Germline V gene sequence: CDR1 LGHDT, CDR2 YNNKEL (reference sequence). The CDR3 runs 15 residues. The CDR3 protein is CASSRGQTGQETQFF. CDR3 sequence (DNA): TGTGCCAGCAGTCGCGGGCAGACGGGCCAAGAGACCCAGTTCTTC.